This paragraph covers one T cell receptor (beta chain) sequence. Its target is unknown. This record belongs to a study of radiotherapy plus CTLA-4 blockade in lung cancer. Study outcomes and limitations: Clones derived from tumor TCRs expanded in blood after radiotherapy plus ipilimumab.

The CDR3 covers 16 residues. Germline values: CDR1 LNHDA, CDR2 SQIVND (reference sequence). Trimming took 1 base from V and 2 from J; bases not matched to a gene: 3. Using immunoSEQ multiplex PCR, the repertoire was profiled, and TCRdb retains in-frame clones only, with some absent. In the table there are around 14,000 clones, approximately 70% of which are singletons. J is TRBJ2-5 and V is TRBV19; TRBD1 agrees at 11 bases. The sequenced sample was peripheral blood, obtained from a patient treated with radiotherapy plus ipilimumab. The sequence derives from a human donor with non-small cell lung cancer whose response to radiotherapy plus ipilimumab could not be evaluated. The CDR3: CASSIGGTGGQETQYF. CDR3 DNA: TGTGCCAGTAGTATAGGAGGGACAGGGGGACAAGAGACCCAGTACTTC.